These T cell receptor beta chains were read from a single sample in a study of blood T cells in healthy people across ages. TCRdb re-analysed the 5' RACE reads in MiXCR, keeping a single row per CDR3 protein. The sample records 550,000 to 750,000 distinct CDR3 sequences, under 25% being singletons. The sample comprised blood. These receptors were taken from a man between 65 and 85 years old in good health. The CDR3 runs from the conserved cysteine through the conserved F or W. D genes are given only for firm matches. Clone sizes are given selectively: once, few, many, or a class where the clone is expanded.

CASRDRSSSYEQYF	TGTGCCAGCAGAGACAGGTCTAGCTCCTACGAGCAGTACTTC	few	TRBV2	TRBJ2-7	NA
CASSSLRDRGEQYF	TGTGCCAGCAGCTCCCTCAGGGATCGGGGGGAGCAGTACTTC	few	TRBV6-5	TRBJ2-7	NA
CASLVVSGLSFNYGYTF	TGTGCCAGCCTTGTGGTCTCGGGCCTCAGTTTTAACTATGGCTACACCTTC	few	TRBV6-1	TRBJ1-2	NA
CSARGSYGYTF	TGCAGTGCTAGGGGCAGCTATGGCTACACCTTC	few	TRBV20-1	TRBJ1-2	NA
CASSLPLGQLEAFF	TGTGCCAGCAGTTTACCCTTGGGACAGCTAGAAGCTTTCTTT	many	TRBV12-3/TRBV12-4	TRBJ1-1	TRBD1
CASSVEGRSNQPQHF	TGTGCCAGCAGCGTTGAGGGACGGAGCAATCAGCCCCAGCATTTT	many	TRBV9	TRBJ1-5	NA
CASSYRQGNSEQYF	TGTGCCAGCAGTTATAGGCAGGGGAATAGCGAGCAGTACTTC	once	TRBV6-2/TRBV6-3	TRBJ2-7	NA
CSASGLREGKNIQYF	TGCAGTGCTAGCGGGTTGCGGGAGGGGAAAAACATTCAGTACTTC	NA	TRBV20-1	TRBJ2-4	TRBD2
CASSLDTATDTQYF	TGTGCCAGCAGCTTAGACACAGCGACAGATACGCAGTATTTT	few	TRBV7-3	TRBJ2-3	NA
CASSNYLTGGNTDTQYF	TGCGCCAGCAGCAACTATCTAACAGGGGGCAACACAGATACGCAGTATTTT	NA	TRBV5-1	TRBJ2-3	TRBD1
CASSLGRVVSTDTQYF	TGTGCCAGCAGCCTAGGGCGGGTCGTTAGCACAGATACGCAGTATTTT	few	TRBV7-2	TRBJ2-3	NA
CASSQEAGIPYGYTF	TGTGCCAGCAGCCAAGAGGCAGGCATACCTTATGGCTACACCTTC	NA	TRBV3-1	TRBJ1-2	NA
CASSRPGTNVETQYF	TGTGCCAGCAGCCGTCCCGGGACGAATGTGGAGACCCAGTACTTC	NA	TRBV3-1	TRBJ2-5	NA
CASSPTIRTSGRGEQFF	TGCGCCAGCAGCCCGACCATTAGGACTAGCGGGAGGGGTGAGCAGTTCTTC	few	TRBV5-1	TRBJ2-1	TRBD2
CASTPQGGTGGYTF	TGTGCCAGCACCCCCCAAGGGGGAACGGGTGGCTACACCTTC	NA	TRBV12-3/TRBV12-4	TRBJ1-2	NA
CASSRRGSSTDTQYF	TGTGCCAGCAGCCGGAGGGGCAGCAGCACAGATACGCAGTATTTT	NA	TRBV14	TRBJ2-3	NA
CASSYSQTQETQYF	TGTGCCAGCAGTTACAGCCAGACTCAAGAGACCCAGTACTTC	NA	TRBV6-5	TRBJ2-5	NA
CASNWGSEQYF	TGTGCCAGCAATTGGGGGTCCGAGCAGTACTTC	NA	TRBV2	TRBJ2-7	NA
CSARDGLAAYEQYF	TGCAGTGCTAGAGATGGGCTAGCGGCCTACGAGCAGTACTTC	NA	TRBV20-1	TRBJ2-7	TRBD2
CASSLGTARLETQYF	TGTGCCAGCAGTTTGGGGACAGCTCGTCTGGAGACCCAGTACTTC	NA	TRBV28	TRBJ2-5	TRBD1
CASSHQGWGEQFF	TGTGCCAGCAGCCACCAGGGGTGGGGTGAGCAGTTCTTC	few	TRBV3-1	TRBJ2-1	NA
CSVANYNEQFF	TGCAGCGTAGCAAACTACAATGAGCAGTTCTTC	NA	TRBV29-1	TRBJ2-1	NA
CASSSTGRSQPQHF	TGTGCCAGCAGCTCGACAGGGCGTTCTCAGCCCCAGCATTTT	NA	TRBV7-9	TRBJ1-5	TRBD1